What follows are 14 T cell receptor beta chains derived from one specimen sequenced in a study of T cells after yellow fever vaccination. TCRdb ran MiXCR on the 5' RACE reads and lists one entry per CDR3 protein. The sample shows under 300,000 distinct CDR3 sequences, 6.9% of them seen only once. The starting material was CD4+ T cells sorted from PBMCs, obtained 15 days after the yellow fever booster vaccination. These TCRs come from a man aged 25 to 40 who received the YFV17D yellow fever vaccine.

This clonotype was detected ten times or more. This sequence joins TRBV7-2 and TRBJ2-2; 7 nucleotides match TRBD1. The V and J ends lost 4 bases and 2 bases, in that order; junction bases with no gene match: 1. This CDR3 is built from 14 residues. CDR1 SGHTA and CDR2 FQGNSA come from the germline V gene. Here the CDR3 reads CASSWDSNTGELFF. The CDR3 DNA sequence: TGTGCCAGCAGCTGGGACAGTAACACCGGGGAGCTGTTTTTT.

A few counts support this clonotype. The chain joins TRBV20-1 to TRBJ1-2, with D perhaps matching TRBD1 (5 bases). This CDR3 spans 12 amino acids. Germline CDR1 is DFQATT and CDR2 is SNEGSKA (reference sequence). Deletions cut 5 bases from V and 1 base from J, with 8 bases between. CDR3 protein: CSAHDSNYGYTF. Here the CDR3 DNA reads TGCAGTGCTCACGACAGTAACTATGGCTACACCTTC.

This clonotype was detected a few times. This CDR3 reads CSWDFTNTDTQYF. CDR3 DNA: TGCAGCTGGGACTTTACTAACACAGATACGCAGTATTTT. This chain joins TRBV20-1 and TRBJ2-3; tentative D call: TRBD2 (6 bases). Germline values: CDR1 DFQATT, CDR2 SNEGSKA (reference sequence). The CDR3 loop spans 13 amino acids.

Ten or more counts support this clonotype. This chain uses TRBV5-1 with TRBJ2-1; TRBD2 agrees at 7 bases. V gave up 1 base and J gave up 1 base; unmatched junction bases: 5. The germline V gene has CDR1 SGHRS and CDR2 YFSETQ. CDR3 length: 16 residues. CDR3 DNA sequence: TGCGCCAGCAGCTTGCTGTGGGGGGGGTCCTACAATGAGCAGTTCTTC. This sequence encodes CASSLLWGGSYNEQFF.

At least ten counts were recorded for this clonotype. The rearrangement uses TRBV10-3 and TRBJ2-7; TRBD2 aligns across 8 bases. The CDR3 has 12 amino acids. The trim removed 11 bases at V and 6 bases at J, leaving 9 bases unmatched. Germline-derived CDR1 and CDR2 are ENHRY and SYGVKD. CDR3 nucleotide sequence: TGTGCCGCCCGGGAGGGGCCAGCCGAGCAGTACTTC. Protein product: CAAREGPAEQYF.

The DNA for the CDR3 is TGTGCCAGCAGCTTCTCGGGACTACCACAGGAGCAGTACTTC. This sequence encodes CASSFSGLPQEQYF. The gene calls are TRBV9 and TRBJ2-7; 7 nucleotides agree with TRBD2. This CDR3 has 14 residues. Looked up from germline, CDR1 is SGDLS and CDR2 is YYNGEE. V was pared by 4 bases and J by 7 bases, with 11 bases of the junction left unmatched.

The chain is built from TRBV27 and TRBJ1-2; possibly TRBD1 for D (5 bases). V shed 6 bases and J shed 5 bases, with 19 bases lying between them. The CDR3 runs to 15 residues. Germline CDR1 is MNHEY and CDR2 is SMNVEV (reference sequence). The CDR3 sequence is CASSPLMDQGYGYTF. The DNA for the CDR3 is TGTGCCAGCAGCCCACTTATGGATCAGGGATATGGCTACACCTTC.

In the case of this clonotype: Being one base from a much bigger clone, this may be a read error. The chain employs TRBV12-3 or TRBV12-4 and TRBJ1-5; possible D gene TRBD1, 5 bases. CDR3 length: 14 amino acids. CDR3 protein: CASSFRDRDQHQHF. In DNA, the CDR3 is TGTGCCAGCAGTTTCCGGGACCGCGATCAGCACCAGCATTTT.

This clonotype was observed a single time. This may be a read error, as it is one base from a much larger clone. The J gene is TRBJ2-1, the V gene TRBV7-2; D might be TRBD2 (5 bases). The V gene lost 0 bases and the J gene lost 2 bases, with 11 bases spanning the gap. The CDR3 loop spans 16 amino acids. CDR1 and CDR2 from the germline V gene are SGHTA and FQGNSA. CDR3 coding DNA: TGTGCCAGCAGCTTAGCGCACGAGGGCCCCTACAATGAGCAGTTCTTC. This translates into CASSLAHEGPYNEQFF.

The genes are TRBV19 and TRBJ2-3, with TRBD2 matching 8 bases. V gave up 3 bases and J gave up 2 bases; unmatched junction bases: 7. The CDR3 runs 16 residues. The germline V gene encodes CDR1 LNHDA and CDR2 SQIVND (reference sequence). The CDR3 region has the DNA TGTGCCAGTAGTATCGTAGCGGGATCGATCACAGATACGCAGTATTTT. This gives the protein CASSIVAGSITDTQYF.

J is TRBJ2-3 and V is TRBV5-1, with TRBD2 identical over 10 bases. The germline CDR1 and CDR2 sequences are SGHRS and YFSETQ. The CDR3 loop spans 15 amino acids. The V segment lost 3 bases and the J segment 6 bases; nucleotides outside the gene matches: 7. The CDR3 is CASSWSGRAEDTQYF. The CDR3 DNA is TGCGCCAGCAGCTGGAGCGGGAGGGCCGAGGATACGCAGTATTTT.

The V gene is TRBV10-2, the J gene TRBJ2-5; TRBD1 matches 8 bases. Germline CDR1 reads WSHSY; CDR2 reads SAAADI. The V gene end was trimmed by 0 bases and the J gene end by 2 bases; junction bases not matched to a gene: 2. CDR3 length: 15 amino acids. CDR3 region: CASSESGTGQETQYF. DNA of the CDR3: TGCGCCAGCAGTGAGTCTGGGACAGGTCAAGAGACCCAGTACTTC.

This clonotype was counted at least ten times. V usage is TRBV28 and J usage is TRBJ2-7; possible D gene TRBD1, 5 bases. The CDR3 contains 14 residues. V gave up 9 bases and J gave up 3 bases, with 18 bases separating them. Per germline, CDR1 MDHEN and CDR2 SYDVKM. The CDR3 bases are TGTGCCAGACCAATACCCGGCAGGGACTACGAGCAGTACTTC. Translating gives CARPIPGRDYEQYF.

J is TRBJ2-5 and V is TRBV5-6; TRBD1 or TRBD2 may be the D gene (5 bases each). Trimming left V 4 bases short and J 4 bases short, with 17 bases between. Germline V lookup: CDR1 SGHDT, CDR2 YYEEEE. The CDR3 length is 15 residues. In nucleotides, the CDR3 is TGTGCCAGCAGCGTGGAAATCAGGGACGGAGAGACCCAGTACTTC. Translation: CASSVEIRDGETQYF. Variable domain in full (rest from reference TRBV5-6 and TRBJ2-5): DAGVTQSPTHLIKTRGQQVTLRCSPKSGHDTVSWYQQALGQGPQFIFQYYEEEERQRGNFPDRFSGHQFPNYSSELNVNALLLGDSALYLCASSVEIRDGETQYFGPGTRLLVL.